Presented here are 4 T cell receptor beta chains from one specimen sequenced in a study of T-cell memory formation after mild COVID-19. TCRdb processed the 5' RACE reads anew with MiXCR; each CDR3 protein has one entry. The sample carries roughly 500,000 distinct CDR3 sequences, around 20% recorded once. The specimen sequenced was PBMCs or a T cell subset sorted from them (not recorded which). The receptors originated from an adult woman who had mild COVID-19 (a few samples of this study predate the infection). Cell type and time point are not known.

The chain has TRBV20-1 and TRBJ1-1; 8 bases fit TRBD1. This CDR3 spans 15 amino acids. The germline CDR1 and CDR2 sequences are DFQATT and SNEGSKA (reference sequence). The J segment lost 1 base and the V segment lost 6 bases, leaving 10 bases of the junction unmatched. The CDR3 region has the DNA TGCAGTGCCAGATACCCACAGGGGGGGAACACTGAAGCTTTCTTT. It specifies CSARYPQGGNTEAFF.

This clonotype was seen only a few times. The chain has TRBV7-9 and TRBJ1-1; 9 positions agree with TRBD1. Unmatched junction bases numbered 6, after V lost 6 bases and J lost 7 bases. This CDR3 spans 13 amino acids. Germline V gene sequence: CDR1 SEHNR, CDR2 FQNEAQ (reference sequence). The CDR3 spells CASSHRGPLEAFF. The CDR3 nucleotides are TGTGCCAGCAGTCACAGGGGGCCCCTTGAAGCTTTCTTT.

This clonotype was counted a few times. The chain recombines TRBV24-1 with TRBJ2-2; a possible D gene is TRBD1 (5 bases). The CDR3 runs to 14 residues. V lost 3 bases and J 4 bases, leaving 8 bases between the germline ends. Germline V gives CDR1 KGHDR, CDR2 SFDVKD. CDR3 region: CATSDPTGTGELFF. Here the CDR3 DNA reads TGTGCCACCAGTGATCCAACAGGCACCGGGGAGCTGTTTTTT.

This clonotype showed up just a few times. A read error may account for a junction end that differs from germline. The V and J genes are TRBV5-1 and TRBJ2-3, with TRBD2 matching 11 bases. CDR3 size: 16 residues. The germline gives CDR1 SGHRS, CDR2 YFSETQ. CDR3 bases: TGCGCCAGCAGCGTAGCGGTCGCGCGTAGCGGGGGGGTATTGGATTTT. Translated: CASSVAVARSGGVLDF.